These 15 T cell receptor beta chains share one sample of origin, sequenced in a study of cytomegalovirus exposure and HLA in healthy donors (dated by TCRdb to 2016 to 2017). Library generation was performed with the immunoSEQ multiplex PCR assay. A mixture of 60 forward primers for TCR Vbeta segments and 13 reverse primers for TCR Jbeta segments was used in the multiplex PCR. TCRdb's version of the immuneACCESS table is confined to in-frame rearrangements and falls short of the full clone set. An unresolved V gene accounts for under half of the shortfall where checked; the remainder is of unknown origin. For this sample there are some 150,000 clones; over 70% appear just once. The ten largest account for 9.5% to 15% of the sample. What was sequenced was PBMCs. The receptors here all came from a man aged 25 to 40 in good health and CMV-seropositive.

This clone was counted a single time. The V call is TRBV5-1, the J call TRBJ2-3; 8 bases align to TRBD2. The trim removed 0 bases at V and 4 bases at J, leaving 16 bases unmatched. Per the germline V gene, CDR1 is SGHRS and CDR2 is YFSETQ. CDR3 length: 19 residues. The CDR3 DNA follows: TGCGCCAGCAGCTTGGCCATCTCCGGCCAGGCGGGAGGAGCAGATACGCAGTATTTT. Its protein product is CASSLAISGQAGGADTQYF.

A few counts support this clone. The rearrangement links TRBV4-2 to TRBJ1-4; TRBD1 aligns across 8 bases. V gave up 1 base and J gave up 5 bases; unmatched junction bases: 0. The CDR3 covers 14 residues. Per germline, CDR1 LGHNA and CDR2 YNFKEQ. The CDR3 sequence is CASSQGTGNEKLFF. The CDR3 coding sequence is TGTGCCAGCAGCCAAGGGACAGGGAATGAAAAACTGTTTTTT.

The rearrangement links TRBV28 to TRBJ2-7; no reliable D call. V was shortened by 2 bases and J by 2 bases, with 10 bases between the two germline ends. The CDR3 covers 14 residues. Germline CDR1 and CDR2: MDHEN and SYDVKM. In DNA, the CDR3 is TGTGCCAGCAGTTTAGGCTCGGGTCCCTACGAGCAGTACTTC. Encoded protein: CASSLGSGPYEQYF.

The chain employs TRBV5-1 and TRBJ2-2; a weak D match, TRBD1 (6 bases). The CDR3 runs 17 residues. Per germline, CDR1 SGHRS and CDR2 YFSETQ. V was shortened by 2 bases and J by 2 bases, with 16 bases between the two germline ends. CDR3 DNA sequence: TGCGCCAGCAGCTTACGGACAGATCACCTTAACACCGGGGAGCTGTTTTTT. It encodes CASSLRTDHLNTGELFF.

The J gene is TRBJ2-7, the V gene TRBV5-6; TRBD1 might be the D (5 bases). Germline V lookup: CDR1 SGHDT, CDR2 YYEEEE. V lost 0 bases and J lost 6, with 19 bases in between. The CDR3 has 16 residues. Here the CDR3 DNA reads TGTGCCAGCAGCTTGGCCGAGTGGCAGGGTCAAGCCGAGCAGTACTTC. It yields the protein CASSLAEWQGQAEQYF.

The J gene is TRBJ2-1, the V gene TRBV7-9; TRBD1 matches 8 bases. Germline V CDR1 and CDR2: SEHNR, FQNEAQ (reference sequence). CDR3 size: 16 residues. V was pared by 5 bases and J by 3 bases, with 9 bases of the junction left unmatched. The DNA of the CDR3 is TGTGCCAGCAGCGGACAGGGACTCAAGGACTACAATGAGCAGTTCTTC. The encoded protein is CASSGQGLKDYNEQFF. Full variable domain (outside the CDR3, taken from reference TRBV7-9 and TRBJ2-1): DTGVSQNPRHKITKRGQNVTFRCDPISEHNRLYWYRQTLGQGPEFLTYFQNEAQLEKSRLLSDRFSAERPKGSFSTLEIQRTEQGDSAMYLCASSGQGLKDYNEQFFGPGTRLTVL.

This clone was detected a few times. CDR3 DNA sequence: TGTGCCAGCAGGGCGGGACAGTCCTACGAGCAGTACTTC. Its protein is CASRAGQSYEQYF. This sequence joins TRBV6-6 and TRBJ2-7, with D tentatively TRBD1 (7 bases). This CDR3 contains 13 residues. V was cut by 6 bases and J by 1 base, with 10 bases left in between. Germline-derived CDR1 and CDR2 are MNHNY and SVGAGI (reference sequence).

The CDR3 nucleotides are TGTGCCAGCAGCGTAGGCAACCGGGGGCAAGAGACCCAGTACTTC. Its protein is CASSVGNRGQETQYF. This chain joins TRBV9 and TRBJ2-5; possibly TRBD2 for D (6 bases). V was cut by 0 bases and J by 2 bases, with 11 bases left in between. CDR1 SGDLS and CDR2 YYNGEE come from the germline V gene. The CDR3 loop spans 15 amino acids. Full variable domain (remainder filled in from reference TRBV9 and TRBJ2-5): DSGVTQTPKHLITATGQRVTLRCSPRSGDLSVYWYQQSLDQGLQFLIQYYNGEERAKGNILERFSAQQFPDLHSELNLSSLELGDSALYFCASSVGNRGQETQYFGPGTRLLVL.

The chain has TRBV6-1 and TRBJ1-2; tentative D call: TRBD1 (5 bases). This CDR3 is 14 amino acids long. V was cut by 4 bases and J by 5 bases, with 14 bases left in between. The germline V gene encodes CDR1 MNHNS and CDR2 SASEGT. The CDR3 region has the DNA TGTGCCAGCAGTGCCAGGGTTGGCGGTTATGGCTACACCTTC. Its protein product is CASSARVGGYGYTF.

This clone showed up just a few times. The V call is TRBV5-4, the J call TRBJ2-1; 8 bases match TRBD2. The CDR3 is 15 amino acids. The germline gives CDR1 SGHNT, CDR2 YYREEE (reference sequence). Trimming took 1 base from V and 5 from J; bases not matched to a gene: 5. The CDR3 reads CASSLPGRENNEQFF. CDR3 DNA: TGTGCCAGCAGCTTGCCCGGGAGGGAAAACAATGAGCAGTTCTTC.

The CDR3: CASSYVHTDTQYF. For the CDR3, the DNA is TGTGCCAGCAGTTACGTACACACAGATACGCAGTATTTT. V usage is TRBV6-5 and J usage is TRBJ2-3; the D is unclear. CDR1 is MNHEY, CDR2 SVGAGI, per germline. Trimming left V 2 bases short and J 2 bases short, with 5 bases between. CDR3 length equals 13 residues.

Concerning this clone: The sample contains more than one DNA sequence encoding this CDR3. The rearrangement uses TRBV30 and TRBJ2-7, with 8 bases fitting TRBD1. CDR3 length: 13 residues. J was trimmed by 3 bases and V by 2 bases; bases with no gene match: 3. Germline CDR1 reads GTSNPN; CDR2 reads SVGIG (reference sequence). DNA for the CDR3: TGTGCCTGGAGTCCTGGGACAGGCTACGAGCAGTACTTC. Its translation is CAWSPGTGYEQYF.

This chain connects TRBV4-2 to TRBJ1-1, with D uncertain. With 1 base removed from V and 11 bases from J, the gap between germline ends came to 17 bases. This CDR3 spans 14 amino acids. CDR1 and CDR2 from the germline V gene are LGHNA and YNFKEQ. CDR3 nucleotides: TGTGCCAGCAGCCAAGGAGGGTTGGGTAGTTGGGCTTTCTTT. This encodes CASSQGGLGSWAFF.

The rearrangement links TRBV5-5 to TRBJ1-2; D uncertain. V lost 5 bases, J lost 8 bases, and 13 bases lay in between. The CDR3 covers 12 residues. Germline CDR1 SGHKS, CDR2 YYEKEE (reference sequence). CDR3 DNA sequence: TGTGCCAGCAGTGACATGGCTCTAGGCTACACCTTC. This sequence encodes CASSDMALGYTF.

The chain is built from TRBV27 and TRBJ2-7, with 7 bases lining up with TRBD2. The germline gives CDR1 MNHEY, CDR2 SMNVEV (reference sequence). J was trimmed by 0 bases and V by 6 bases; bases with no gene match: 5. The CDR3 totals 14 residues. The CDR3 protein is CASRSGTSSYEQYF. The DNA of the CDR3 is TGTGCCAGCAGGAGCGGGACCAGCTCCTACGAGCAGTACTTC.